The 6 T cell receptor beta chains given below trace back to one sample, sequenced in a study of tumor-infiltrating lymphocytes in primary liver carcinoma. Each 20-30 mg portion of unsorted bulk tissue served as the source for co-extraction of RNA and DNA. From 400 to 550 ng total RNA, TCR beta cDNA was generated with a primer in the constant region. Construction of TCR beta libraries relied on three successive nested multiplex PCR rounds employing slightly modified ARM-PCR. The first two PCR rounds used TRBV1-TRBV30 primers with a Cbeta primer, roughly 10 cycles each. In TCRdb, the multiplex PCR reads were re-called with MiXCR into one record per CDR3 protein. The sample includes 100,000 or so distinct CDR3 sequences, about 70% of them seen just once. Sequencing input: liver tumor tissue from sampling region 2. Noted subset: tumor region T2, inferior pole. The receptors were sampled from a woman aged 55-75 years with primary liver carcinoma and hepatitis B virus infection.

This clonotype was seen a handful of times. At one of its ends the junction is not consistent with the germline gene, which may arise from a read error. This chain uses TRBV29-1 with TRBJ2-5; 9 bases are a match to TRBD2. Germline V CDR1 and CDR2: SQVTM, ANQGSEA. CDR3 size: 14 residues. The CDR3 coding sequence is TGCAGCGCCCGCGGGACTAGCCGCCAAGAGACCCAGCACTTC. It codes for CSARGTSRQETQHF. The full variable domain, its missing parts supplied by reference TRBV29-1 and TRBJ2-5, is SAVISQKPSRDICQRGTSLTIQCQVDSQVTMMFWYRQQPGQSLTLIATANQGSEATYESGFVIDKFPISRPNLTFSTLTVSNMSPEDSSIYLCSARGTSRQETQHFGPGTRLLVL.

In the case of this clonotype: A much larger clone differs from this one at a single base, so this may be a read error. The chain has TRBV5-1 and TRBJ2-6; no clear D. Germline loops: CDR1 SGHRS, CDR2 YFSETQ. The CDR3 length is 13 residues. Trimming shortened V by 6 bases and J by 1 base, and 5 bases separated the two germline ends. The CDR3 region has the DNA TGCGCCAGCATCTCTTCTGGGGCCAACGTCCTGACTTTC. Amino acids: CASISSGANVLTF.

Notes on this clonotype: Since the CDR3 does not end with the conserved phenylalanine or tryptophan, this likely comes from a read error. This chain connects TRBV6-5 to TRBJ2-7; TRBD2 agrees at 8 bases. The CDR3 extends over 15 amino acids. CDR1 and CDR2 from the germline V gene are MNHEY and SVGAGI. Written as DNA, the CDR3 is TGTGTCAGCAGTGTACTAGCGGCGAGCTCCTACGAGCAGTACTAC. Amino acid sequence: CVSSVLAASSYEQYY.

As for this clonotype: Mismatch with germline at one junction end may stem from a read error. The chain recombines TRBV4-1 with TRBJ2-4; maybe TRBD2 (5 bases). The CDR3 length is 16 residues. Germline V gives CDR1 MGHRA, CDR2 YSYEKL. The CDR3 is CASSQEQTTAKNIQYF. CDR3 in DNA: TGTGCCAGCAGCCAAGAACAGACTACAGCCAAAAACATTCAGTACTTC.

Note on this clonotype: Compared with germline, one end of the junction differs, possibly owing to a read error. This chain links TRBV11-3 with TRBJ2-3; tentatively, D is TRBD1 (6 bases). CDR1 is SGHNT, CDR2 YENEEA, per germline. This CDR3 is 15 amino acids long. CDR3 residues: CASSLMGQSSDTQYF. The CDR3 bases are TGTGCCAGCAGCTTAATGGGACAATCCTCTGATACGCAGTATTTC.

In the case of this clonotype: A much bigger clone sits one base away, suggesting this may be a read error. The chain has TRBV5-4 and TRBJ2-5; perhaps TRBD2 as D (6 bases). This CDR3 contains 15 residues. The germline gives CDR1 SGHNT, CDR2 YYREEE (reference sequence). CDR3 in DNA: TGTGCCAGCAGCTTAACCGGGAGCACGCAAGAGCCCCAGTACTTC. Translation: CASSLTGSTQEPQYF.